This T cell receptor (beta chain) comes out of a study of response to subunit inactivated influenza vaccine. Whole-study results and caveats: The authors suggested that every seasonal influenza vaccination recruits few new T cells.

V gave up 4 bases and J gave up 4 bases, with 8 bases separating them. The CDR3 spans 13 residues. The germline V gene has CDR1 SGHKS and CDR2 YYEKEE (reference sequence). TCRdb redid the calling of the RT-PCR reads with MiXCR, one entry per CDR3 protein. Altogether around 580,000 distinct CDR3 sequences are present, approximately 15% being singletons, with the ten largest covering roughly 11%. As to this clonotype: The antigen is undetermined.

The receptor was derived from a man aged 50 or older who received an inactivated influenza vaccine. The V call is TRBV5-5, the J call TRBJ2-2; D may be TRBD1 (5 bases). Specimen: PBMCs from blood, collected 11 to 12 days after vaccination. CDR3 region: CASSVDSTGELFF. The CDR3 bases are TGTGCCAGCAGCGTCGACAGCACCGGGGAGCTGTTTTTT.